This record covers a single T cell receptor (beta chain). Its binding antigen is unknown. No per-base quality is available; no much larger clone lies one base away. The library came from the immunoSEQ multiplex PCR assay. The multiplex PCR relied on a mix of 60 forward primers for TCR Vbeta segments and 13 reverse primers for TCR Jbeta segments. A multiplex PCR assay on genomic DNA amplified the CDR3 region of rearranged TCR beta genes. The amplified TCR beta libraries were sequenced on the Illumina HiSeq System as 87-base-pair reads. The authors' pipeline ran thus. A later analysis counted approximately 84 million unique TCR beta chains across the 666 repertoires, and roughly 11 million of these chains were shared by at least two donors. To remove PCR and sequencing errors, raw reads were error-corrected and collapsed into unique sequences using a nearest-neighbor algorithm that merged closely related sequences. V, D and J gene segments were assigned by aligning CDR3 sequences to IMGT reference sequences. For a sequence to be retained, a match of at least six nucleotides was required to both a V gene segment and a J gene segment. A rearrangement counted as productive if the CDR3 had no stop codons and remained in frame with V and J, and every other rearrangement counted as non-productive. CDR3 was defined by IMGT convention, running from the second conserved V-encoded cysteine to the conserved J-encoded phenylalanine. In an earlier analysis of 500 to 650 of the donors, sequences lacking an unambiguous match to a single V gene segment were excluded. In an earlier analysis of some 590 of the donors, a V segment was called functional when productive rearrangements were above 56.7%, and segregating when the standard deviation between donors exceeded 5%. A statistical classification framework was built to diagnose cytomegalovirus status from the catalog of TCR beta chain sequences. V and J gene assignment, in a later analysis, came from comparing TCR nucleotide sequences with IMGT/GENE-DB human TR gene sequences. The TCRdist pipeline was used in a later analysis to assign CDR3 sequences and most-parsimonious VDJ recombination scenarios. In a later analysis, each TCR beta chain was defined by its CDR3 amino acid sequence together with its V-gene family, and reads without a unique V-gene family were excluded. As a way to deal with suspected cross-contamination and a sequencing artifact, a later analysis dropped over 550 nucleotide sequences that were highly shared and had low generation probability. In a later analysis, a clonal expansion index for each public chain was calculated from normalized within-repertoire ranks of inferred template counts. Generation probabilities in a later analysis came from a VDJ recombination model fitted to out-of-frame rearrangements, and those results were checked against IGoR. In a later analysis, hypergeometric tests were used to score TCR-TCR, TCR-HLA and TCR-CMV co-occurrence, with a repertoire-size bias correction applied to TCR pairs. In a later analysis, false discovery rates were estimated by permuting HLA or CMV assignments 20 times. In a later analysis, co-occurring TCRs were grouped using DBSCAN, with TCRdist sequence similarity added in when clustering inside HLA-allele-positive subsets. Repertoires with fewer than 30,000 or more than 120,000 public chains were left out of co-occurrence clustering, as were about five repertoires with anomalous nucleotide sharing. Imported from immuneACCESS, the table was reduced by TCRdb to in-frame sequences with V and J called. These copies leave out some clones; in studies compared against another copy, an unresolved V gene accounts for under half, and the cause of the remainder is not known. V, J and clone size derive from that table, while D and trimming were established from the DNA sequence. The sample table shows about 210,000 clones, and 70% to 80% are seen once. The leading ten clones occupy approximately 0.4% of the sample.

Inclusive of the bounding cysteine and phenylalanine, the CDR3 is 15 residues long. The DNA shown is the 45-base CDR3, in frame from base 1. For this chain, trimming is 5 bases at the V end and 5 bases at the J end, and the number of junction bases without a gene match is 7. CDR1 and CDR2 are read off the germline V gene (reference sequence) as LNHNV and YYDKDF. This record belongs to a study of cytomegalovirus exposure and HLA in healthy donors (dated by TCRdb to 2016 to 2017). Regarding the complete study: An earlier analysis of several hundred of the donors reported about 280 Gb of sequence data and around 100 million unique TCR beta sequences obtained from roughly 180 million T cells. Around 320 gigabases of sequencing data and some 85 million unique TCR sequences were included in an early release covering about 600 HLA-typed donors. Of the roughly 400 genotyped donors, about 80% fell in the genetic ancestry cluster associated with self-reported Caucasian donors. The aim of the study was to test whether cataloging public T cell receptors could identify signatures of past pathogen exposure. The T cell repertoires of roughly 660 subjects were profiled by immunosequencing and related to cytomegalovirus serostatus. Besides the first cohort of approximately 710 subjects, a separate validation cohort made up of 120 different subjects was used. To predict cytomegalovirus infection status, the study combined high-throughput TCR immunosequencing, statistical association of individual TCRs with disease status, and machine learning. A later analysis re-examined previously published TCR beta repertoires from just over 650 donors and added high-resolution HLA genotyping to investigate patterns of TCR occurrence. In the later analysis, no new phenotypic data were used to find candidate immune exposures; instead, reliance was placed on TCR beta sequences and their occurrence across donors. To decide whether each TCR beta V gene segment behaved as functional or pseudogenic, an earlier analysis of approximately 620 of the donors relied on high-throughput TCR beta sequencing. Alongside the repertoire data, information on donor age, sex, ethnicity and CMV serostatus was compiled. A later genetic analysis used genome-wide SNP genotypes for about three fifths of the 666 donors, treating that subset as a discovery cohort. Every discovery cohort repertoire had been produced on one sequencing platform. HLA typing included class I and class II loci at four-digit resolution. The number of typed donors differed by locus: about 629-630 for A, B, C, DRB1 and DQB1; some 500 for DQA1; 606 for DPA1; and about 470 for DPB1. About five DR-DQ haplotypes were treated as single units for association and clustering because of strong linkage in the cohort. Among 300 to 500 genotyped donors of the cohort, an average of around 250,000 unique TCR beta nucleotide sequences was sequenced per donor, of which 15% to 20% were non-productive. Broad study findings and their caveats: Because HLA typing was unavailable for some donors at each locus, only the typed subset was used in association tests. At a false discovery rate of 0.05, a later analysis linked some 17,000 TCR beta sequences to specific HLA alleles. Roughly uniform sequencing depth across donors was assumed in presence/absence analyses, although this assumption may not hold. According to a later genetic analysis, donors in an Asian-associated ancestry cluster had fewer N-insertions in productive TCRs than the approximately 670-donor mean. Only TCR beta chains were sequenced in this cohort, and the absence of alpha or paired-chain data limited detectable features. Broadly in line with IMGT annotations, most TCR beta V segments showed up in productive rearrangements about 87% or about 30% of the time in an earlier analysis of several hundred of the donors. Linkage disequilibrium might explain the correlated functional status among segregating V segments, but an unknown experimental factor could not be excluded. According to the authors, the approach could potentially be generalized to other disease states and immunological phenotypes. V-gene and J-gene trimming of TCR beta chains was associated with a missense DCLRE1C variant in a later genetic analysis, and the association was replicated in an independent cohort. A total of fewer than 200 TCR beta chains were listed by the study as associated with cytomegalovirus. Some IMGT-functional V segments, including TRBV6-2 and TRBV6-3, could not be told apart with the 87-base-pair reads, so those segments were excluded. In vitro tests confirmed that a few of the cytomegalovirus-associated TCR beta chains recognize cytomegalovirus antigens. In a later analysis, several top co-occurrence clusters were reported to appear linked to parvovirus B19, influenza, CMV and Epstein-Barr virus. For the cohort, immune exposure information was limited to CMV serostatus. About 17 rarely observed V segments, including chromosome 9 orphons, were excluded from the earlier analysis of about 610 of the donors because counts were too low. Cytomegalovirus status was reported to be diagnosed by the classifier with high specificity and sensitivity in both the original and validation cohorts. While some public TCRs were present in many individuals, most TCR sequences turned up only very rarely across donors. When HLA alleles, especially DR and DQ, strongly co-occurred, TCR associations were difficult to assign to individual alleles. In a later analysis, most CMV-associated TCR beta chains were found to appear HLA-restricted, with HLA associations seemingly driven largely by CMV exposure. In a later analysis, the rate of TCR association differed among HLA loci, with DRB1 alleles having the most associated TCRs and HLA-C alleles having the fewest. A further reported finding was that TCR beta sequences accurately predicted the HLA-A and HLA-B alleles for most subjects in the first cohort. A group of highly shared sequence variants was considered likely to be a technical artifact of the sequencing pipeline. Compared with equally common non-associated chains, HLA-associated TCR beta chains in a later analysis were more clonally expanded and had lower generation probabilities.

In total, approximately 610 healthy bone marrow donors made up the cohort. At the time of sampling, all cohort members were nominally healthy, though unrecorded immune exposures were likely present. The donor tested CMV seropositive and was one of the 289 seropositive cohort members. A peripheral blood sample was provided by each donor, and peripheral blood mononuclear cells were used for TCR beta sequencing. The Qiagen DNeasy Blood Extraction Kit was used to extract genomic DNA from the blood cell samples. The chain is assembled from TRBV15 and TRBJ2-3, with 10 central nucleotides matching TRBD1. The sequence was obtained from a male donor in good health and CMV-seropositive. Sequenced sample: PBMCs. Read as DNA, the sequence is TGTGCCACCAGCGAGGAGGGACAGGGGTTAGATACGCAGTATTTT. It translates to CATSEEGQGLDTQYF.